This T cell receptor beta chain was identified in a study of control samples from healthy donors and cancer patients. Per germline, CDR1 MNHEY and CDR2 SVGEGT. The V end was cut by 7 bases, the J end by 10 bases, with 11 bases between. This CDR3 spans 11 amino acids. Profiled with immunoSEQ multiplex PCR; TCRdb holds only in-frame clones, not every one. The sample holds tens of thousands of clones, around 91% seen once. The gene calls are TRBV6-2 or TRBV6-3 and TRBJ2-1; no definite D call. Sequenced material: blood. The clonotype originates from a man aged 30 to 39 in good health. The CDR3 DNA sequence: TGTGCCAGCACCCCCGGTGGAGAGCAGTTCTTC. It codes for CASTPGGEQFF.